This TCR beta chain was observed in a study of shared clonotypes between healthy human individuals. In the study overall: Ranging from 18 to 49 in age, donors were a couple of women and three men.

Clones were sequenced by immunoSEQ multiplex PCR, and TCRdb holds only the in-frame ones, with some missing. In the table there are approximately 2.1 million clones, approximately 93% of which are singletons. The CDR3 consists of 15 residues. V gave up 6 bases and J gave up 3 bases, with 17 bases separating them. Germline V CDR1 and CDR2: MDHEN, SYDVKM. This rearrangement joins TRBV28 to TRBJ1-1, with D perhaps matching TRBD1 (5 bases). The sequence was collected from a man aged 18 to 30 in good health. Some clones in this sample may be carry-over from other donors' samples. Sequenced input: naive CD4+ T cells from PBMCs. Subset denoted: CD45RA+ positively selected. The CDR3: CASSPGGVTYTEAFF. The CDR3 bases are TGTGCCAGCAGCCCTGGGGGGGTTACTTACACTGAAGCTTTCTTT.